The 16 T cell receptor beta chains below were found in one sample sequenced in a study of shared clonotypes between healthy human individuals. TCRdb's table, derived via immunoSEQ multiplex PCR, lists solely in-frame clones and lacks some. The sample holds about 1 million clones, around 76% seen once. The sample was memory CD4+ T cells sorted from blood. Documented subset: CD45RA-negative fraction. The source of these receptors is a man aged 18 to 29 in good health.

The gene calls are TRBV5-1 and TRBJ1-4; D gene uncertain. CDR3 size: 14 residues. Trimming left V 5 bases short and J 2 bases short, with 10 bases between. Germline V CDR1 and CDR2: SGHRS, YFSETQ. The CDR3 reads CASRLGGTNEKLFF. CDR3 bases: TGCGCCAGCAGGTTAGGAGGGACTAATGAAAAACTGTTTTTT.

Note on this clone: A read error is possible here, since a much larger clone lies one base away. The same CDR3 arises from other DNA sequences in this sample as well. CDR3 sequence reads: CASSPPGGMNTEAFF. The CDR3 DNA sequence: TGTGCCAGCTCACCACCCGGGGGAATGAACACTGAAGCTTTCTTT. This chain uses TRBV18 with TRBJ1-1, with D tentatively TRBD1 (5 bases). The V gene lost 0 bases and the J gene lost 0 bases, with 8 bases spanning the gap. The CDR3 runs 15 residues. Per germline, CDR1 KGHSH and CDR2 LQKENI.

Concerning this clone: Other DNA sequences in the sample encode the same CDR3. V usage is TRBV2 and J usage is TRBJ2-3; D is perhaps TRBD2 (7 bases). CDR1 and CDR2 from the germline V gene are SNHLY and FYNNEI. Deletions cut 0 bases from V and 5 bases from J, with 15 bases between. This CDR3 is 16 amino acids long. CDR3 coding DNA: TGTGCCAGCAGTGAAGCGTTAGGGGGGGCCGGAGATACGCAGTATTTT. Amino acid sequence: CASSEALGGAGDTQYF.

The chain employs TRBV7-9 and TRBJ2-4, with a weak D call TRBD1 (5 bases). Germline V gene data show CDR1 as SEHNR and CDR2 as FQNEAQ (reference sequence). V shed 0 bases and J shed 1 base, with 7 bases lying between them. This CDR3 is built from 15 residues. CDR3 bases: TGTGCCAGCAGCTTAGCAGCAGGGGCCAAAAACATTCAGTACTTC. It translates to CASSLAAGAKNIQYF.

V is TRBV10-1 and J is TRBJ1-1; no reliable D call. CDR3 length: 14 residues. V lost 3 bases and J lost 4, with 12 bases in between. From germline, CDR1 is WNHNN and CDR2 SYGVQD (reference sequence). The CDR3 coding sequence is TGCGCCAGCAGTGAAAAGAGGAGAGGCACTGAAGCTTTCTTT. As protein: CASSEKRRGTEAFF.

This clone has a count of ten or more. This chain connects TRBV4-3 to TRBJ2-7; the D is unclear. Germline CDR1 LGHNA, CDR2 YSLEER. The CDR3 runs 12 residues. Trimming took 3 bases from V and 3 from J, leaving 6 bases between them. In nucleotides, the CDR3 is TGCGCCAGCAGCCAGGGCCTCTACGAGCAGTACTTC. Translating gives CASSQGLYEQYF.

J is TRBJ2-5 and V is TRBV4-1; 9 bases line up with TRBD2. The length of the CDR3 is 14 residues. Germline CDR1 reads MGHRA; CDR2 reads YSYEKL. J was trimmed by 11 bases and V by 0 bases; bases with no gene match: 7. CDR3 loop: CASSQEISGSMQYF. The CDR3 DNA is TGCGCCAGCAGCCAAGAAATTAGCGGGAGTATGCAGTACTTC.

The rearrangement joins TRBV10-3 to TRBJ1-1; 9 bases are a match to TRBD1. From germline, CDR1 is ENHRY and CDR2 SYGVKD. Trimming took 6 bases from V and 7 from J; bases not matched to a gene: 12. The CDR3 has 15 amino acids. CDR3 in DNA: TGTGCCATCAGAGCACAGGGGGCGCAAGAAAGTGAAGCTTTCTTT. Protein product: CAIRAQGAQESEAFF.

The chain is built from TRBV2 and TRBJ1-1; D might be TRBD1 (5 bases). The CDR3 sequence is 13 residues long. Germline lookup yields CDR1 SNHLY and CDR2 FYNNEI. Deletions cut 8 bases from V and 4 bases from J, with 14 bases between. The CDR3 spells CASGRQGGTEAFF. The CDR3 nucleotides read TGTGCCAGCGGGCGGCAGGGTGGCACTGAAGCTTTCTTT. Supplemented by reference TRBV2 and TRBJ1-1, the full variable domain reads EPEVTQTPSHQVTQMGQEVILRCVPISNHLYFYWYRQILGQKVEFLVSFYNNEISEKSEIFDDQFSVERPDGSNFTLKIRSTKLEDSAMYFCASGRQGGTEAFFGQGTRLTVV.

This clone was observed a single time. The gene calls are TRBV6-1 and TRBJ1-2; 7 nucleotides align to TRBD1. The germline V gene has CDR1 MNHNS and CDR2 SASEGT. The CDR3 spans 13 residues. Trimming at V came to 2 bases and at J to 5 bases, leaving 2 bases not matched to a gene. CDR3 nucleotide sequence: TGTGCCAGCAGTGAACAGGGGGAATATGGCTACACCTTC. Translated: CASSEQGEYGYTF.

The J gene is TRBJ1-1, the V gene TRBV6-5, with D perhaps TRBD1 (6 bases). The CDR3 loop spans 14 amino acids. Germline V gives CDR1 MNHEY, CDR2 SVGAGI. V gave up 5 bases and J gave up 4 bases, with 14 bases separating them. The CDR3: CASSQSLGGTEAFF. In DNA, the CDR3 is TGTGCCAGCAGTCAATCTTTAGGGGGCACTGAAGCTTTCTTT.

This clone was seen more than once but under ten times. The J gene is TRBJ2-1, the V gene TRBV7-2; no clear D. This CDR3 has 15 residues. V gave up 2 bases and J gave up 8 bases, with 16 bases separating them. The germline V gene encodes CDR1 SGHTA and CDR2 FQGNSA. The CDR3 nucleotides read TGTGCCAGCAGCTTAAATCCTGGACCCCGGTATGAGCAGTTCTTC. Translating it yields CASSLNPGPRYEQFF.

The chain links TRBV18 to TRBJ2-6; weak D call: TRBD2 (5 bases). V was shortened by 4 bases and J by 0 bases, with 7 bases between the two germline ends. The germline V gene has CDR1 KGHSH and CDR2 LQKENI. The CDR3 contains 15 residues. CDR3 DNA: TGTGCCAGCTCACTCGGGAACTCTGGGGCCAACGTCCTGACTTTC. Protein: CASSLGNSGANVLTF.

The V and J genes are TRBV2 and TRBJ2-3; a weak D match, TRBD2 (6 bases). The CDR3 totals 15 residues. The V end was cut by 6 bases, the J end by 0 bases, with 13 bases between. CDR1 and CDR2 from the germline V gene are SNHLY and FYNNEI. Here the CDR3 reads CASRSSGLSTDTQYF. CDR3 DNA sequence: TGTGCCAGCAGAAGCTCGGGACTCAGCACAGATACGCAGTATTTT.

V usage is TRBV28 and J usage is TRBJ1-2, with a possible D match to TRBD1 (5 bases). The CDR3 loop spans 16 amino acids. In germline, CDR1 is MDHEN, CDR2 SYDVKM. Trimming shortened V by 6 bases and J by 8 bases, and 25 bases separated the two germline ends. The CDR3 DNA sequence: TGTGCCAGCAGAGGGTCCCGGTCCGAGGGGCTATGGGGCTACACCTTC. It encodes CASRGSRSEGLWGYTF.

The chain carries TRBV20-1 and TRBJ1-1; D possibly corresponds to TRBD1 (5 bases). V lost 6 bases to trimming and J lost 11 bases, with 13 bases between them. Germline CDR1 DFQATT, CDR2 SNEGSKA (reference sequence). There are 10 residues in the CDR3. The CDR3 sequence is CSAYAGGAFF. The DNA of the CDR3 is TGCAGTGCATACGCCGGGGGGGCTTTCTTT.